This entry is about one T cell receptor beta chain. No antigen is known for it. The sample belongs to a study of cytomegalovirus exposure and HLA in healthy donors. Study as a whole: Early released data comprised around 85 million unique TCRs from HLA-typed donors. Broader study findings: Presence/absence analyses treated sequencing depth as roughly uniform across donors. The authors later linked a missense DCLRE1C variant to TCR beta V- and J-gene trimming. It was reportedly the case that the classifier diagnosed cytomegalovirus status with high specificity and sensitivity.

V dropped 0 bases and J dropped 1; count of bases not matched to a gene: 11. This CDR3 has 19 residues. Germline CDR1 is LNHNV and CDR2 is YYDKDF (reference sequence). Primers for the PCR totalled 60 Vbeta and 13 Jbeta. Assay: immunoSEQ multiplex PCR; the TCRdb copy retains only in-frame clones and omits some. The repertoire shows roughly 60,000 clones; the top ten hold 3.5% to 4%. The rearrangement links TRBV15 to TRBJ2-5; 10 nucleotides match TRBD2. This receptor was obtained from a male donor in good health and CMV-seronegative. Sequenced material: PBMCs. The CDR3 DNA reads as TGTGCCACCAGCAGAGATCATGGAGTACTAGCGGGATTCCAAGAGACCCAGTACTTC. It yields the protein CATSRDHGVLAGFQETQYF.